The 4 T cell receptor beta chains reported below all come from one sample, sequenced in a study of molecular identifiers for immune sequencing clone quantification. Each CDR3 protein is one row after TCRdb ran MiXCR on the PCR reads. In the table there are 400,000 to 600,000 distinct CDR3 sequences, around 25% of which are singletons. The sample was naive CD8+ T cells from blood, with Jurkat cell RNA spiked in. Sample subset: FACS-sorted CD8+CD4-CCR7+CD45RA+ naive T cells. The origin of the receptors is a human donor in good health. Some libraries in this study had Jurkat cell RNA spiked in.

This chain connects TRBV18 to TRBJ2-1; D possibly uses TRBD1 or TRBD2 (5 bases each). In germline, CDR1 is KGHSH, CDR2 LQKENI. This CDR3 is 17 amino acids long. V was pared by 5 bases and J by 9 bases, with 26 bases between. CDR3 protein: CASSTKNRDGVRSEQFF. Here the CDR3 DNA reads TGTGCCAGCTCAACTAAGAACCGGGACGGGGTCCGAAGTGAGCAGTTCTTC.

The genes are TRBV3-1 and TRBJ1-1; tentatively, D is TRBD1 (6 bases). The CDR3 contains 14 residues. Germline lookup yields CDR1 LGHDT and CDR2 YNNKEL (reference sequence). V lost 3 bases and J lost 4, with 12 bases in between. The CDR3 region is CASSQTRGSTEAFF. CDR3 sequence (DNA): TGTGCCAGCAGCCAGACCAGGGGTAGCACTGAAGCTTTCTTT.

The chain joins TRBV5-6 to TRBJ2-5; the D call may be TRBD1 or TRBD2 (5 bases each). Germline-derived CDR1 and CDR2 are SGHDT and YYEEEE. Trimming pared 6 bases from V and 2 bases from J, leaving 11 bases between. This CDR3 comprises 13 residues. CDR3 amino acids: CASNRWGQETQYF. CDR3 in DNA: TGTGCCAGCAACCGGTGGGGGCAAGAGACCCAGTACTTC.

There are many counts of this clonotype. The chain is built from TRBV28 and TRBJ1-5; no clear D. The CDR3 is 15 residues long. The V end lost 5 bases, the J end lost 4 bases, and 15 bases lay between the germline ends. Per the germline V gene, CDR1 is MDHEN and CDR2 is SYDVKM. CDR3 loop: CASSPTGQLNQPQHF. Here the CDR3 DNA reads TGTGCCAGCAGTCCGACCGGGCAGTTGAATCAGCCCCAGCATTTT.